This entry concerns a single T cell receptor beta chain. Per the germline V gene, CDR1 is MNHNY and CDR2 is SVGAGI (reference sequence). Deletions cut 8 bases from V and 2 bases from J, with 13 bases between. CDR3 length: 14 amino acids. These data originate in a study of shared clonotypes between healthy human individuals. About the research overall: CD4 naive and CD4 memory each took three plates per donor, while CD8 naive took two and CD8 memory one.

Sequenced by immunoSEQ multiplex PCR; TCRdb stores in-frame clones only, minus some. The sample carries around 180,000 clones, about 93% recorded once. The specimen sequenced was naive CD4+ T cells sorted from blood. Subset defined: CD45RA+ positively selected. This clonotype was obtained from a woman between 25 and 40 years old in good health. V is TRBV6-6 and J is TRBJ2-4, with D uncertain. CDR3 nucleotide sequence: TGTGCCAGCGCCCTTGCTGCGACCAAAAACATTCAGTACTTC. This codes for CASALAATKNIQYF.